Detailed here is one T cell receptor beta chain. This record belongs to a study of blood T cell repertoires in COVID-19. Study information: The United States, Italy and Spain provided the acute and convalescent COVID-19 samples. In each case, the material was cDNA or gDNA derived from T cells, B-cell-depleted T cells, or PBMCs.

J was trimmed by 4 bases and V by 5 bases; bases with no gene match: 4. The CDR3 spans 13 residues. Germline V CDR1 and CDR2: LGHDT, YNNKEL (reference sequence). As handled by the study authors: Estimated nucleated cell counts came from reference gene primer amplification. Produced via immunoSEQ multiplex PCR; TCRdb's table is partial and in-frame only. V and J calls and clone size are given by that table; D and trimming were obtained from the DNA. The sample lists some 370,000 clones, 90% occurring once. This chain uses TRBV3-1 (or the pseudogene TRBV3-2) with TRBJ1-1; 7 bases fit TRBD1. Sequencing was carried out using peripheral blood. The receptor was derived from a man younger than 35 with active or convalescent COVID-19. CDR3 nucleotides: TGTGCCAGCAGCAGGGGGCGCATCACTGAAGCTTTCTTT. This sequence encodes CASSRGRITEAFF.